Following are 19 T cell receptor beta chains from one sample sequenced in a study of chemoradiotherapy in HPV16-positive cancers. The repertoire was sequenced with immunoSEQ multiplex PCR; TCRdb's copy has only in-frame clones and lacks some. The sample has 8,500 to 9,000 clones; roughly 70% are singletons. The sample was collected from a patient who underwent chemoradiotherapy. These receptor sequences come from a human donor with HPV-associated anogenital cancer.

J is TRBJ2-2 and V is TRBV7-2; D assignment may be TRBD1 or TRBD2 (6 bases each). The CDR3 sequence is 16 residues long. V was clipped by 5 bases and J by 3 bases, with 16 bases between them. Germline CDR1 SGHTA, CDR2 FQGNSA. CDR3 in DNA: TGTGCCAGCAGCGTGGGGGGCCTAGAAGACACCGGGGAGCTGTTTTTT. It encodes CASSVGGLEDTGELFF.

The genes are TRBV4-1 and TRBJ2-3, with 8 nucleotides matching TRBD2. Germline CDR1 and CDR2: MGHRA and YSYEKL. The CDR3 has 18 amino acids. Unmatched junction bases numbered 16, after V lost 4 bases and J lost 4 bases. CDR3 sequence reads: CASSPAPGSGSRADTQYF. CDR3 bases: TGCGCCAGCAGCCCCGCCCCGGGAAGCGGGAGTCGGGCAGATACGCAGTATTTT.

This rearrangement joins TRBV7-9 to TRBJ2-1; 14 bases map to TRBD2. Germline trimming cut 5 bases from V and 6 bases from J; bases unmatched to any gene: 6. Germline V gene sequence: CDR1 SEHNR, CDR2 FQNEAQ (reference sequence). The CDR3 is 16 amino acids. DNA of the CDR3: TGTGCCAGCAGCCGACGGGGACTAGCGGGAGCCAATGAGCAGTTCTTC. Its protein product is CASSRRGLAGANEQFF.

The table lists this clone with a few counts. The gene calls are TRBV30 and TRBJ2-1, with 7 bases aligning to TRBD2. V trimming: 1 base; J trimming: 5 bases; junction bases outside the gene matches: 2. CDR1 is GTSNPN and CDR2 is SVGIG in the germline V gene (reference sequence). The CDR3 runs 13 residues. The CDR3 nucleotides read TGTGCCTGGAGTGGCGGGAGCAACAATGAGCAGTTCTTC. It specifies CAWSGGSNNEQFF.

This sequence joins TRBV30 and TRBJ2-3, with a possible D match to TRBD2 (5 bases). This CDR3 has 14 residues. Germline V gene data show CDR1 as GTSNPN and CDR2 as SVGIG (reference sequence). V lost 0 bases and J lost 0, with 7 bases in between. The CDR3 DNA sequence: TGTGCCTGGAGTGTCTGGACTAGCACAGATACGCAGTATTTT. This encodes CAWSVWTSTDTQYF. Looking up the rest from reference TRBV30 and TRBJ2-3 gives the full variable domain: SQTIHQWPATLVQPVGSPLSLECTVEGTSNPNLYWYRQAAGRGLQLLFYSVGIGQISSEVPQNLSASRPQDRQFILSSKKLLLSDSGFYLCAWSVWTSTDTQYFGPGTRLTVL.

The chain has TRBV28 and TRBJ1-1, with a weak D call TRBD1 (5 bases). CDR3 length: 14 amino acids. The germline CDR1 and CDR2 sequences are MDHEN and SYDVKM. Trimming left V 2 bases short and J 4 bases short, with 11 bases between. DNA of the CDR3: TGTGCCAGCAGTTTAGTCGGGGGAGGCACTGAAGCTTTCTTT. The encoded protein is CASSLVGGGTEAFF.

This clone was observed a handful of times. The chain links TRBV28 to TRBJ1-5, with TRBD1 matching 11 bases. The trim removed 4 bases at V and 0 bases at J, leaving 5 bases unmatched. The germline V gene encodes CDR1 MDHEN and CDR2 SYDVKM. The CDR3 is made up of 17 amino acids. In DNA form, the CDR3 reads TGTGCCAGCAGTTCAATGGGACAGGGGGATAGCAATCAGCCCCAGCATTTT. Translating it yields CASSSMGQGDSNQPQHF.

The rearrangement joins TRBV9 to TRBJ1-2; D uncertain. Germline V CDR1 and CDR2: SGDLS, YYNGEE. V was clipped by 0 bases and J by 0 bases, with 9 bases between them. The CDR3 covers 15 residues. DNA of the CDR3: TGTGCCAGCAGCGTAGAGGCAGCCGCTAACTATGGCTACACCTTC. This gives the protein CASSVEAAANYGYTF.

This clone has only a few counts. The CDR3 here is CATSNAAPGEGEQFF. The CDR3 DNA reads as TGTGCCACCAGCAACGCGGCCCCAGGGGAGGGTGAGCAGTTCTTC. The J gene is TRBJ2-1, the V gene TRBV15; D is possibly TRBD2 (7 bases). The CDR3 contains 15 residues. V lost 4 bases and J lost 9, with 19 bases in between. Germline V gives CDR1 LNHNV, CDR2 YYDKDF (reference sequence).

In this sample, this clone turned up a few times. The chain is built from TRBV7-9 and TRBJ2-7; no firm D call. CDR1 SEHNR and CDR2 FQNEAQ come from the germline V gene (reference sequence). Trimming shortened V by 0 bases and J by 2 bases, and 8 bases separated the two germline ends. The CDR3 sequence is 14 residues long. The CDR3 is CASSLAEPPYEQYF. CDR3 DNA sequence: TGTGCCAGCAGCTTAGCCGAACCCCCCTACGAGCAGTACTTC.

The gene calls are TRBV7-2 and TRBJ2-2; 11 bases align to TRBD2. The ends lost 5 bases at V and 4 bases at J; junction bases unmatched: 6. There are 16 residues in the CDR3. Germline values: CDR1 SGHTA, CDR2 FQGNSA. The CDR3 protein is CASSLSGRGGTGELFF. The CDR3 coding sequence is TGTGCCAGCAGCCTTAGCGGGAGGGGGGGCACCGGGGAGCTGTTTTTT.

J is TRBJ1-3 and V is TRBV6-6, with D possibly TRBD1 on 6 matching bases. CDR1 is MNHNY and CDR2 is SVGAGI in the germline V gene (reference sequence). There are 15 residues in the CDR3. The V end lost 5 bases, the J end lost 1 base, and 12 bases lay between the germline ends. The CDR3 here is CASSHYRVSGNTIYF. The CDR3 DNA is TGTGCCAGCAGTCATTACAGGGTTTCTGGAAACACCATATATTTT.

The table lists this clone with a few counts. J is TRBJ2-3 and V is TRBV7-3, with 10 bases fitting TRBD1. Germline V gives CDR1 SGHTA, CDR2 FQGTGA. The CDR3 consists of 18 residues. The ends lost 5 bases at V and 2 bases at J; junction bases unmatched: 13. The CDR3 DNA sequence: TGTGCCAGCAGCCCATCCAAGACCGGGACAGGGGCCACAGATACGCAGTATTTT. This gives the protein CASSPSKTGTGATDTQYF.

J is TRBJ2-1 and V is TRBV2, with TRBD2 matching over 14 bases. CDR1 is SNHLY and CDR2 is FYNNEI in the germline V gene. The CDR3 contains 15 residues. Losses at the gene ends were 5 bases for V and 7 bases for J; bases not matched to a gene: 4. In DNA, the CDR3 is TGTGCCAGCAGTCCGACTAGCGGGAGGGGAAATGAGCAGTTCTTC. Protein sequence: CASSPTSGRGNEQFF. Using reference TRBV2 and TRBJ2-1 for the parts outside the CDR3, the full variable domain is EPEVTQTPSHQVTQMGQEVILRCVPISNHLYFYWYRQILGQKVEFLVSFYNNEISEKSEIFDDQFSVERPDGSNFTLKIRSTKLEDSAMYFCASSPTSGRGNEQFFGPGTRLTVL.

V gene TRBV9 combines with J gene TRBJ1-3; D not certain. V gave up 0 bases and J gave up 0 bases, with 19 bases separating them. The germline V gene has CDR1 SGDLS and CDR2 YYNGEE. There are 19 residues in the CDR3. The CDR3 here is CASSVGPTPGLNSGNTIYF. The CDR3 nucleotides are TGTGCCAGCAGCGTAGGGCCGACTCCGGGATTGAACTCTGGAAACACCATATATTTT.

This sequence joins TRBV28 and TRBJ1-4, with 7 bases aligning to TRBD1. Looked up from germline, CDR1 is MDHEN and CDR2 is SYDVKM. The CDR3 covers 15 residues. J was trimmed by 8 bases and V by 6 bases; bases with no gene match: 12. DNA of the CDR3: TGTGCCAGCAGCTATCCCCACAGGGGAGGGGAAAAACTGTTTTTT. This gives the protein CASSYPHRGGEKLFF.

The J gene is TRBJ2-7, the V gene TRBV5-4; a weak D match, TRBD2 (6 bases). Germline loops: CDR1 SGHNT, CDR2 YYREEE (reference sequence). V lost 7 bases and J lost 3, with 14 bases in between. The CDR3 is made up of 13 amino acids. CDR3 nucleotides: TGTGCCAGCCGGGACTCCACCAACTACGAGCAGTACTTC. It translates to CASRDSTNYEQYF.

This chain links TRBV28 with TRBJ2-3; D gene uncertain. The CDR3 is made up of 12 amino acids. Germline CDR1 is MDHEN and CDR2 is SYDVKM. The V end was cut by 2 bases, the J end by 3 bases, with 3 bases between. CDR3: CASSLVTDTQYF. The CDR3 DNA is TGTGCCAGCAGTTTAGTGACAGATACGCAGTATTTT. The full variable domain, in which reference TRBV28 and TRBJ2-3 provide the parts outside the CDR3, is DVKVTQSSRYLVKRTGEKVFLECVQDMDHENMFWYRQDPGLGLRLIYFSYDVKMKEKGDIPEGYSVSREKKERFSLILESASTNQTSMYLCASSLVTDTQYFGPGTRLTVL.

The chain employs TRBV5-1 and TRBJ1-6; no clear D gene. Per the germline V gene, CDR1 is SGHRS and CDR2 is YFSETQ. The germline V and J ends were trimmed by 0 bases and 0 bases, with 7 bases remaining between them. CDR3 length equals 16 residues. The CDR3 loop reads CASSLVVSSYNSPLHF. DNA of the CDR3: TGCGCCAGCAGCTTGGTCGTCAGCTCCTATAATTCACCCCTCCACTTT.